The 8 T cell receptor beta chains in this list originate from one sample, sequenced in a study of shared clonotypes between healthy human individuals. Profiled with immunoSEQ multiplex PCR; TCRdb holds only in-frame clones, not every one. The sample consists of hundreds of thousands of clones, roughly 79% of them appearing once. Sequenced material: PBMCs. The receptors shown here come from a woman aged 40 to 49 in good health. Some clones in this sample may be carry-over from other donors' samples.

This clone has only a few counts. A much more abundant neighbour one base away suggests this may be a read error. The same CDR3 can be traced to other DNA sequences in this sample. The chain uses TRBV4-1 and TRBJ1-5; D is perhaps TRBD1 (6 bases). The CDR3 has 13 residues. Germline assignment: CDR1 MGHRA and CDR2 YSYEKL. The ends were cut back, 0 bases at V and 7 bases at J, with 7 bases in the middle. The CDR3 reads CASSQEGAQPQHF. CDR3 nucleotide sequence: TGCGCCAGCAGCCAAGAGGGGGCCCAGCCCCAGCATTTT.

The rearrangement joins TRBV15 to TRBJ1-5, with D tentatively TRBD1 (5 bases). V was cut by 0 bases and J by 7 bases, with 16 bases left in between. CDR3 length: 16 residues. Germline CDR1 reads LNHNV; CDR2 reads YYDKDF (reference sequence). The CDR3 loop is CATSRDRGARDQPQHF. The CDR3 DNA reads as TGTGCCACCAGCAGAGATCGTGGGGCGCGGGACCAGCCCCAGCATTTT.

This chain uses TRBV5-1 with TRBJ2-2, with 14 bases aligning to TRBD2. The length of the CDR3 is 16 residues. Germline V gene lookup returns CDR1 SGHRS and CDR2 YFSETQ. V lost 3 bases to trimming and J lost 5 bases; unmatched junction nucleotides: 3. CDR3 DNA: TGCGCCAGCAGCTGGGGACTAGCGGGAGAAACCGGGGAGCTGTTTTTT. This gives the protein CASSWGLAGETGELFF.

The genes are TRBV6-5 and TRBJ1-2, with 7 bases matching TRBD1. Germline-derived CDR1 and CDR2 are MNHEY and SVGAGI. J lost 2 bases, V lost 4 bases, and 1 base had no gene match. The CDR3 spans 13 residues. Written as DNA, the CDR3 is TGTGCCAGCAGTTGGGACAGAAACTATGGCTACACCTTC. This translates into CASSWDRNYGYTF.

This clone was observed a few times. The rearrangement links TRBV7-2 to TRBJ2-3; D gene ambiguous. Germline lookup yields CDR1 SGHTA and CDR2 FQGNSA. The V gene lost 1 base and the J gene lost 4 bases, with 6 bases spanning the gap. CDR3 length: 13 residues. CDR3 sequence reads: CASSLGRSDTQYF. In DNA, the CDR3 is TGTGCCAGCAGCTTAGGGCGGTCAGATACGCAGTATTTT.

The chain employs TRBV30 and TRBJ1-1; no definite D call. The CDR3 has 12 amino acids. Per germline, CDR1 GTSNPN and CDR2 SVGIG (reference sequence). Trimming pared 7 bases from V and 1 base from J, leaving 10 bases between. CDR3 DNA: TGTGCCTCCGGTAAGTGGAACACTGAAGCTTTCTTT. Amino acid sequence: CASGKWNTEAFF.

This chain connects TRBV7-2 to TRBJ2-7; D unclear. The CDR3 runs to 13 residues. Looked up from germline, CDR1 is SGHTA and CDR2 is FQGNSA. The V end was cut by 2 bases, the J end by 4 bases, with 9 bases between. CDR3: CASSLMPGYEQYF. The CDR3 nucleotides read TGTGCCAGCAGCTTAATGCCCGGATACGAGCAGTACTTC.

This clone was counted between two and nine times. The V call is TRBV6-1, the J call TRBJ1-1; possible D gene TRBD1, 5 bases. CDR3 length equals 12 residues. Trimming stripped 6 bases from V and 2 bases from J, with 7 bases between. Germline lookup yields CDR1 MNHNS and CDR2 SASEGT. The CDR3 loop reads CASRGPNTEAFF. The CDR3 nucleotides are TGTGCCAGCAGGGGGCCTAACACTGAAGCTTTCTTT.